Presented here are 9 T cell receptor beta chains from one specimen sequenced in a study of blood T cell repertoires in COVID-19 (dated by TCRdb to the early 2020s). The library was built by means of the immunoSEQ multiplex PCR assay. The immuneACCESS repertoire file appears here via TCRdb, limited to in-frame rearrangements. These files lack a portion of the clones; in checked studies, under half of the deficit traces to unresolved V genes, and the cause of the others is not known. This sample has about 260,000 clones in its table, and around 90% of those were observed once. The ten top clones hold over 0.55% of the sample. Material for sequencing was peripheral blood. These receptors were taken from a human donor in a cohort sampled during active COVID-19.

The V gene is TRBV6-5, the J gene TRBJ1-2; D might be TRBD1 (5 bases). Germline lookup yields CDR1 MNHEY and CDR2 SVGAGI. V dropped 2 bases and J dropped 4 bases, with 8 bases sitting between them. CDR3 size: 13 residues. The CDR3 protein is CASSYGGGYGYTF. For the CDR3, the DNA is TGTGCCAGCAGTTACGGGGGGGGCTATGGCTACACCTTC.

V is TRBV4-1 and J is TRBJ2-7, with a weak D call TRBD2 (5 bases). Germline V gives CDR1 MGHRA, CDR2 YSYEKL. Trimming pared 0 bases from V and 4 bases from J, leaving 16 bases between. CDR3 length equals 16 residues. DNA of the CDR3: TGCGCCAGCAGCCAAGATTTGACCGGGGTAGGGTACGAGCAGTACTTC. This sequence encodes CASSQDLTGVGYEQYF.

V and J are TRBV7-2 and TRBJ2-5; 14 nucleotides align to TRBD2. Germline CDR1 reads SGHTA; CDR2 reads FQGNSA. With V trimmed by 4 bases and J by 4 bases, 8 bases remained unmatched. The CDR3 length is 17 residues. This chain's CDR3 is CASSSGLAGVLGETQYF. CDR3 nucleotide sequence: TGTGCCAGCAGCTCGGGACTAGCGGGAGTATTAGGAGAGACCCAGTACTTC.

The V and J genes are TRBV7-6 and TRBJ2-3; D perhaps matches TRBD1 (5 bases). The V gene lost 1 base and the J gene lost 5 bases, with 16 bases spanning the gap. The length of the CDR3 is 16 residues. Germline CDR1 SGHVS, CDR2 FNYEAQ. The CDR3 sequence is CASSLEGNVGVDTQYF. The CDR3, as DNA: TGTGCCAGCAGCTTAGAGGGGAATGTAGGTGTAGATACGCAGTATTTT.

V gene TRBV7-2 combines with J gene TRBJ2-7; 9 bases map to TRBD2. This CDR3 is built from 15 residues. V shed 4 bases and J 1 base; nucleotides not matched to a gene: 5. CDR1 is SGHTA, CDR2 FQGNSA, per germline. CDR3 DNA: TGTGCCAGCAGCTCTGTTAGCGGGAGTTCCTACGAGCAGTACTTC. It specifies CASSSVSGSSYEQYF.

The CDR3 coding sequence is TGTGCCAGCAGCCTTGGGGCGAGACAGCCCCAGCATTTT. Encoded protein: CASSLGARQPQHF. The chain recombines TRBV11-2 with TRBJ1-5, with D tentatively TRBD1 (5 bases). The CDR3 extends over 13 amino acids. Trimming left V 5 bases short and J 7 bases short, with 12 bases between. Germline lookup yields CDR1 SGHAT and CDR2 FQNNGV.

V and J are TRBV15 and TRBJ2-1, with D possibly TRBD2 on 6 matching bases. Germline CDR1 and CDR2: LNHNV and YYDKDF (reference sequence). This CDR3 comprises 20 residues. V gave up 1 base and J gave up 3 bases, with 25 bases separating them. CDR3 region: CATSRVTGEMERGGYNEQFF. CDR3 sequence (DNA): TGTGCCACCAGCAGAGTAACGGGAGAGATGGAACGGGGTGGCTACAATGAGCAGTTCTTC.

This chain joins TRBV10-3 and TRBJ1-2; TRBD1 matches 10 bases. This CDR3 is built from 14 residues. Germline assignment: CDR1 ENHRY and CDR2 SYGVKD. V shed 6 bases and J 8 bases; nucleotides not matched to a gene: 9. The CDR3 DNA sequence: TGTGCCATCAGCACGACAGGGGGCGCGGGAGGCTACACCTTC. Its translation is CAISTTGGAGGYTF.

This clone has more than one count but fewer than ten. The chain is built from TRBV14 and TRBJ1-2; D is unclear. Germline CDR1 and CDR2: SGHDN and FVKESK. Trimming pared 4 bases from V and 7 bases from J, leaving 10 bases between. The CDR3 runs 12 residues. In DNA form, the CDR3 reads TGTGCCAGCAGCCCCTACCGGGGTGGCTACACCTTC. Residues: CASSPYRGGYTF.